What follows are 14 T cell receptor beta chains derived from one specimen sequenced in a study of OX40 agonist ivuxolimab in advanced cancers. Libraries were prepared by immunoSEQ multiplex PCR; TCRdb keeps only in-frame clonotypes and omits some of them. Of under 100,000 clones listed, about 91% were seen once; the top ten hold roughly 2.6%. The sample was CD4+ or CD8+ T cells sorted from blood, taken in a trial of the OX40 agonist ivuxolimab. These receptors came from an adult with an advanced solid tumor such as melanoma, head and neck, liver or kidney cancer.

The DNA of the CDR3 is TGTGCCAGCAGCAAAGGGATCGGGACTGAAGCTTTCTTT. Protein sequence: CASSKGIGTEAFF. J is TRBJ1-1 and V is TRBV5-6, with D unresolved. CDR1 is SGHDT and CDR2 is YYEEEE in the germline V gene. The CDR3 contains 13 residues. V was trimmed by 4 bases and J by 5 bases, leaving 12 bases between them.

The sample holds one count of this clone. The chain employs TRBV20-1 and TRBJ2-1; D is uncertain. Germline V gene data show CDR1 as DFQATT and CDR2 as SNEGSKA (reference sequence). The CDR3 is made up of 11 amino acids. Trimming took off 3 bases at V and 7 bases at J, with 7 bases between the two ends. The CDR3 loop reads CSASSSNEQFF. The CDR3 nucleotides read TGCAGTGCTAGTTCGTCGAATGAGCAGTTCTTC.

This chain connects TRBV6-5 to TRBJ2-7, with D perhaps matching TRBD1 (6 bases). V lost 8 bases and J 3 bases, leaving 17 bases between the germline ends. The germline CDR1 and CDR2 sequences are MNHEY and SVGAGI. CDR3 size: 14 residues. The CDR3 reads CASGIRGFHYEQYF. The CDR3, as DNA: TGTGCCAGCGGGATAAGGGGGTTTCACTACGAGCAGTACTTC.

The chain carries TRBV28 and TRBJ2-3; D is unclear. Trimming stripped 8 bases from V and 2 bases from J, with 8 bases between. Germline V gives CDR1 MDHEN, CDR2 SYDVKM. The CDR3 length is 12 residues. CDR3 amino acids: CASRGDTDTQYF. The DNA of the CDR3 is TGTGCCAGCCGAGGTGACACAGATACGCAGTATTTT. Full variable domain (remainder filled in from reference TRBV28 and TRBJ2-3): DVKVTQSSRYLVKRTGEKVFLECVQDMDHENMFWYRQDPGLGLRLIYFSYDVKMKEKGDIPEGYSVSREKKERFSLILESASTNQTSMYLCASRGDTDTQYFGPGTRLTVL.

V is TRBV27 and J is TRBJ1-1; TRBD1 might be the D (5 bases). The CDR3 is made up of 14 amino acids. From germline, CDR1 is MNHEY and CDR2 SMNVEV (reference sequence). The V end lost 8 bases, the J end lost 5 bases, and 18 bases lay between the germline ends. CDR3 sequence reads: CASGPRAQRTEAFF. The CDR3 DNA reads TGTGCCAGCGGACCCAGGGCTCAGAGGACTGAAGCTTTCTTT.

This chain connects TRBV7-2 to TRBJ2-3; D not resolved. Trimming pared 1 base from V and 1 base from J, leaving 9 bases between. This CDR3 is 15 amino acids long. Germline V gene data show CDR1 as SGHTA and CDR2 as FQGNSA. The CDR3 spells CASSLVGLRTDTQYF. CDR3 nucleotides: TGTGCCAGCAGCTTAGTAGGTCTCCGCACAGATACGCAGTATTTT.

The J gene is TRBJ2-1, the V gene TRBV19, with a weak D call TRBD2 (6 bases). From germline, CDR1 is LNHDA and CDR2 SQIVND (reference sequence). Trimming shortened V by 3 bases and J by 7 bases, and 13 bases separated the two germline ends. The CDR3 totals 14 residues. In nucleotides, the CDR3 is TGTGCCAGTAGTATCGGGAGTGCTTGGAATGAGCAGTTCTTC. Protein: CASSIGSAWNEQFF.

V and J are TRBV28 and TRBJ1-5; D remains ambiguous. This CDR3 comprises 19 residues. The germline CDR1 and CDR2 sequences are MDHEN and SYDVKM. Trimming cost V 3 bases and J 0 bases, with 21 bases left between them. CDR3 sequence: CASSLSGGTGTRSNQPQHF. The CDR3 DNA reads as TGTGCCAGCAGTTTGAGTGGTGGAACGGGTACCCGTAGCAATCAGCCCCAGCATTTT.

V is TRBV4-1 and J is TRBJ2-5; 11 bases fit TRBD2. The assigned J gene may be wrong: the sequence end matches TRBJ2-7 better. Per germline, CDR1 MGHRA and CDR2 YSYEKL. The CDR3 consists of 19 residues. CDR3 sequence (DNA): TGCGCCAGCAGCCAAGATCCGCCTGAACTAGCGGGAGCCTCCTACGAGCAGTACTTC. It codes for CASSQDPPELAGASYEQYF.

The chain recombines TRBV19 with TRBJ2-3; TRBD2 aligns across 15 bases. The CDR3 runs 16 residues. Looked up from germline, CDR1 is LNHDA and CDR2 is SQIVND (reference sequence). Unmatched junction bases numbered 2, after V lost 4 bases and J lost 3 bases. Here the CDR3 reads CASSTGLAGGTDTQYF. The DNA for the CDR3 is TGTGCCAGTAGTACGGGACTAGCGGGAGGTACAGATACGCAGTATTTT.

J is TRBJ1-5 and V is TRBV28; the D gene is possibly TRBD1 (6 bases). Trimming cost V 6 bases and J 3 bases, with 12 bases left between them. This CDR3 has 14 residues. Germline V gives CDR1 MDHEN, CDR2 SYDVKM. The CDR3 here is CASRPGAINQPQHF. The CDR3 bases are TGTGCCAGCAGGCCGGGGGCCATCAATCAGCCCCAGCATTTT.

In DNA form, the CDR3 reads TGTGCCAGCAGCTTCGGACAGGGCTACAATGAGCAGTTCTTC. This translates into CASSFGQGYNEQFF. The chain is built from TRBV7-9 and TRBJ2-1, with 8 bases identical to TRBD1. The V segment lost 3 bases and the J segment 3 bases; nucleotides outside the gene matches: 1. CDR1 SEHNR and CDR2 FQNEAQ come from the germline V gene (reference sequence). The length of the CDR3 is 14 residues.

The chain recombines TRBV28 with TRBJ1-4, with 8 bases identical to TRBD1. The length of the CDR3 is 16 residues. The germline CDR1 and CDR2 sequences are MDHEN and SYDVKM. With 5 bases clipped from V and 3 bases from J, the junction kept 8 bases outside the gene matches. CDR3 sequence: CASSITRGLANEKLFF. In DNA form, the CDR3 reads TGTGCCAGCAGTATTACCAGGGGGCTAGCTAATGAAAAACTGTTTTTT.

This sequence joins TRBV5-6 and TRBJ1-2; possibly TRBD1 for D (5 bases). The CDR3 sequence is 14 residues long. V shed 0 bases and J shed 3 bases, with 9 bases lying between them. Per germline, CDR1 SGHDT and CDR2 YYEEEE. CDR3 DNA sequence: TGTGCCAGCAGCTTGGCAGGGATTGACTATGGCTACACCTTC. Amino acids: CASSLAGIDYGYTF.